Listed below are T cell receptor beta chains from one sample, sequenced in a study of Graves' ophthalmopathy and Graves' hyperthyroidism. From the multiplex PCR reads, TCRdb called clonotypes with MiXCR, one entry per CDR3 protein. The sample holds roughly 400,000 distinct CDR3 sequences, about 17% seen once. The sequencing input was peripheral blood. All receptors derive from an adult woman with stable Graves' hyperthyroidism. Both conserved end residues are part of each CDR3. D genes are given only for firm matches.

d_gene | j_gene | v_gene | CDR3aa
TRBD1 | TRBJ2-7 | TRBV20-1 | CSARPGQGYEQYF
. | TRBJ2-7 | TRBV6-1 | CTSSEAWSRGKYF
TRBD2 | TRBJ2-5 | TRBV28 | CASSLAGGHQETQYF
. | TRBJ2-7 | TRBV3-1 | CASSQVPGAREQYF
TRBD2 | TRBJ2-7 | TRBV27 | CASSYSGRLYEQYF
TRBD2 | TRBJ2-7 | TRBV15 | CATSRGTSGRFQLYEQYF
TRBD1 | TRBJ2-7 | TRBV18 | CASSPETGVYEQYF
. | TRBJ1-2 | TRBV28 | CASSLWGYGYTF
. | TRBJ2-5 | TRBV12-3/TRBV12-4 | CASSFEGQETQYF
TRBD2 | TRBJ2-7 | TRBV7-8 | CASSLFSGEAGAYEQYF
. | TRBJ2-7 | TRBV12-3/TRBV12-4 | CASSLSWYEQYF
. | TRBJ1-1 | TRBV11-2 | CASSPTALMNTEAFF
. | TRBJ2-3 | TRBV6-2/TRBV6-3 | CASRTTGDTQYF
TRBD1 | TRBJ1-6 | TRBV12-3/TRBV12-4 | CASTKDRGSSPLHF
. | TRBJ2-2 | TRBV7-9 | CASSLRGIPGELFF
. | TRBJ2-5 | TRBV6-1 | CASLRDGQETQYF
. | TRBJ2-7 | TRBV11-2 | CASSLDRGATSYEQYF
. | TRBJ1-1 | TRBV7-9 | CASSLNQGYTEAFF
TRBD2 | TRBJ2-7 | TRBV3-1 | CASSQGLAGGSYEQYF
. | TRBJ1-2 | TRBV28 | CASSKVGPNYGYTF
. | TRBJ1-3 | TRBV28 | CASSFGFSGNTIYF
. | TRBJ2-2 | TRBV5-6 | CAGRGRGRANTGELFF
. | TRBJ2-2 | TRBV24-1 | CATSDTAGRTGELFF
. | TRBJ2-5 | TRBV6-2/TRBV6-3 | CASSKIETQYF
TRBD1 | TRBJ2-5 | TRBV14 | CASSQPGQGARETQYF
. | TRBJ1-2 | TRBV20-1 | CSAPPGSPSYGYTF
. | TRBJ1-1 | TRBV19 | CASSITGLGQNTEAFF
. | TRBJ1-2 | TRBV27 | CASSFAGGAYGYTF
TRBD1 | TRBJ2-5 | TRBV20-1 | CSAIGQAGETQYF
TRBD1 | TRBJ1-2 | TRBV20-1 | CSAGEGAGYGYTF
. | TRBJ2-7 | TRBV6-5 | CASSYSRDGSYEQYF
TRBD2 | TRBJ2-5 | TRBV12-3/TRBV12-4 | CASSDLFAGAQYF
. | TRBJ2-5 | TRBV12-5 | CASGLPLVPVGAGWETQYF
TRBD2 | TRBJ2-5 | TRBV5-1 | CASSLPLAEWGKETQYF
. | TRBJ2-6 | TRBV12-3/TRBV12-4 | CASSPTTGRSSGANVLTF
TRBD2 | TRBJ2-5 | TRBV29-1 | CSVDQLAGGGQETQYF
TRBD1 | TRBJ2-5 | TRBV28 | CASRPPGGAEETQYF
. | TRBJ1-2 | TRBV7-9 | CASSLGTETNYGYTF
TRBD2 | TRBJ2-7 | TRBV5-1 | CASSLATSGIWEQYF
. | TRBJ2-5 | TRBV7-8 | CASSSMRVETQYF
. | TRBJ2-2 | TRBV6-5 | CASSSRVSGELFF
. | TRBJ1-6 | TRBV6-5 | CASISRTSSYNSPLHF
. | TRBJ2-5 | TRBV6-2/TRBV6-3 | CASSFYPPSSRTAQETQYF
. | TRBJ1-1 | TRBV6-5 | CASSYSYLTGMGTEAFF
TRBD2 | TRBJ2-7 | TRBV28 | CASSPAGGSPSYEQYF
. | TRBJ1-1 | TRBV25-1 | CASNEGGPNTEAFF
TRBD1 | TRBJ1-1 | TRBV7-2 | CASSSRERTGPVAFF